This T cell receptor (beta chain) was profiled in a study of T-cell reconstitution after alpha-beta-depleted transplantation in children. General observations from the study: Reportedly, alpha-beta T cells present about two months post-transplant originated from several hundred expanded clones of graft origin.

This CDR3 has 15 residues. Trimming left V 3 bases short and J 3 bases short, with 15 bases between. CDR1 and CDR2 (germline): MGHRA, YSYEKL. TCRbeta library preparation incorporated unique molecular identifiers. One entry per CDR3 protein results from TCRdb running MiXCR on the PCR reads. The sample consists of a few hundred thousand distinct CDR3 sequences, around 9.9% of them appearing once. This clonotype was recorded at least ten times. What it binds is unknown. The chain joins TRBV4-1 to TRBJ2-7; perhaps TRBD1 as D (8 bases). This TCR derives from a child under two years old with acute myeloid leukemia, due to receive a stem cell transplant. Sequences were derived from PBMCs, sampled before TCRalphabeta/CD19-depleted stem cell transplant. The CDR3 loop is CASSQDYRGGYEQYF. The CDR3 DNA reads TGCGCCAGCAGCCAGGATTACAGGGGGGGCTACGAGCAGTACTTC.